The 10 T cell receptor beta chains given below trace back to one sample, sequenced in a study of OX40 agonist ivuxolimab in advanced cancers. Assay used: immunoSEQ multiplex PCR; TCRdb lists only in-frame clones, some missing. Found here are 90,000 to 95,000 clones, around 87% of them singletons; the top ten hold approximately 4%. Sequences were derived from CD4+ or CD8+ T cells sorted from blood, sampled in a trial of the OX40 agonist ivuxolimab. These TCRs come from an adult with an advanced solid tumor such as melanoma, head and neck, liver or kidney cancer.

A single count supports this clone. The chain employs TRBV14 and TRBJ2-2; 12 positions match TRBD2. CDR1 and CDR2 from the germline V gene are SGHDN and FVKESK. Trimming cost V 1 base and J 5 bases; bases outside gene matches: 8. The CDR3 totals 18 residues. This CDR3 reads CASSQGTPGLAGTGELFF. The CDR3 DNA is TGTGCCAGCAGCCAAGGGACTCCGGGACTAGCGGGTACCGGGGAGCTGTTTTTT.

This chain connects TRBV4-3 to TRBJ2-1, with no clear D. V lost 3 bases and J lost 0, with 9 bases in between. CDR3 length equals 15 residues. Per germline, CDR1 LGHNA and CDR2 YSLEER. In DNA, the CDR3 is TGCGCCAGCAGCCAGGGCGGAAGCTCCTACAATGAGCAGTTCTTC. Its translation: CASSQGGSSYNEQFF.

The count of this clone is one. The chain employs TRBV20-1 and TRBJ1-1; D call uncertain. The CDR3 is 11 residues long. CDR1 and CDR2 (germline): DFQATT, SNEGSKA (reference sequence). The CDR3 here is CKTLLGFEAFF. The CDR3 bases are TGCAAGACCCTGCTGGGTTTCGAGGCTTTCTTT.

This clone was seen a few times. The chain combines TRBV10-3 with TRBJ1-1; D is possibly TRBD1 (5 bases). V dropped 0 bases and J dropped 4 bases, with 15 bases sitting between them. CDR3 length: 16 residues. Germline V gives CDR1 ENHRY, CDR2 SYGVKD. CDR3 loop: CAISESEGALGTEAFF. The CDR3 coding sequence is TGTGCCATCAGTGAGTCTGAAGGGGCACTCGGCACTGAAGCTTTCTTT.

The V gene is TRBV6-5, the J gene TRBJ1-4; D gene unclear. The V end lost 10 bases, the J end lost 8 bases, and 14 bases lay between the germline ends. Germline loops: CDR1 MNHEY, CDR2 SVGAGI. The CDR3 has 12 amino acids. The CDR3 coding sequence is TGTGCCACCGCTAGGTCTAGAGAAAAACTGTTTTTT. It translates to CATARSREKLFF.

The V call is TRBV5-6, the J call TRBJ1-3; no firm D call. The CDR3 is made up of 15 amino acids. Trimming cost V 4 bases and J 0 bases, with 11 bases left between them. Germline lookup yields CDR1 SGHDT and CDR2 YYEEEE. The CDR3 spells CASSLGLYSGNTIYF. The CDR3 DNA reads as TGTGCCAGCAGCCTCGGGTTGTACTCTGGAAACACCATATATTTT.

With respect to this clone: Different DNA sequences within this sample yield the same CDR3. The chain has TRBV5-1 and TRBJ2-2, with D hard to call. V was clipped by 0 bases and J by 1 base, with 4 bases between them. The length of the CDR3 is 14 residues. Germline CDR1 and CDR2: SGHRS and YFSETQ. Here the CDR3 reads CASSLGQNTGELFF. Here the CDR3 DNA reads TGCGCCAGCAGCTTGGGCCAGAACACCGGGGAGCTGTTTTTT.

This chain connects TRBV14 to TRBJ1-2; 7 bases are shared with TRBD1. Germline CDR1 SGHDN, CDR2 FVKESK. Losses at the gene ends were 4 bases for V and 1 base for J; bases not matched to a gene: 9. This CDR3 comprises 16 residues. The DNA for the CDR3 is TGTGCCAGCAGCCCCCCCTCGACAGGGAATAACTATGGCTACACCTTC. It encodes CASSPPSTGNNYGYTF.

V usage is TRBV11-2 and J usage is TRBJ2-7; D may be TRBD1 (5 bases). The CDR3 is made up of 15 amino acids. The germline gives CDR1 SGHAT, CDR2 FQNNGV. V dropped 0 bases and J dropped 5 bases, with 14 bases sitting between them. This CDR3 is CASSLDQGIFHEQYF. The DNA for the CDR3 is TGTGCCAGCAGCTTAGATCAGGGCATTTTCCACGAGCAGTACTTC.

This chain joins TRBV2 and TRBJ1-1, with 7 bases matching TRBD1. With 6 bases clipped from V and 4 bases from J, the junction kept 8 bases outside the gene matches. CDR3 length: 14 residues. The germline V gene encodes CDR1 SNHLY and CDR2 FYNNEI. CDR3 sequence (DNA): TGTGCCAGCAGGGAGGGGGCGGTAGGCACTGAAGCTTTCTTT. It translates to CASREGAVGTEAFF.